In this sample, the clone carrying this T cell receptor (beta chain) turned up a few times. Its antigen is as yet unknown. The source of the sample is a study of shared clonotypes between healthy human individuals. Study conclusions and caveats: A small donor pool kept down the genetic and exposure-history diversity that was represented. The expectation was that sequencing depth would affect clonotype sharing among donors.

The unsorted samples had 70 million to 100 million PBMCs used for genomic DNA. Unsorted PBMC replicate PCRs drew on around 310 ng DNA, representing some 32,000 T cell genomes. TCRdb keeps only in-frame clones here, not all; method: immunoSEQ multiplex PCR. The table lists more than 400,000 clones, about 72% of them singletons. This clonotype was obtained from a woman aged 40-49 years in good health. Some clones in this sample may be carry-over from other donors' samples. Sequencing was performed on PBMCs.

The CDR3: CAWSVSRDAEAFF. CDR3 sequence (DNA): TGTGCCTGGAGTGTATCCAGGGACGCTGAAGCTTTCTTT. The chain recombines TRBV30 with TRBJ1-1; D is perhaps TRBD1 (5 bases). This CDR3 comprises 13 residues. V was clipped by 0 bases and J by 6 bases, with 11 bases between them. CDR1 GTSNPN and CDR2 SVGIG come from the germline V gene (reference sequence).